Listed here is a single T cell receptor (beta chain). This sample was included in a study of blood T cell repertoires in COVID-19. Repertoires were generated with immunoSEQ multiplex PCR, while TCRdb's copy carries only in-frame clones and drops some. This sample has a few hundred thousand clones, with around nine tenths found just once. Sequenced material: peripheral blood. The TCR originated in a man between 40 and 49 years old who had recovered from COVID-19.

The CDR3 coding sequence is TGTGCCAGCAGTCTTAGCGGGAGGGCCCGGAATGAGCAGTTCTTC. It translates to CASSLSGRARNEQFF. V gene TRBV6-2 or TRBV6-3 combines with J gene TRBJ2-1; TRBD2 matches 11 bases. The CDR3 covers 15 residues. V lost 5 bases and J lost 7; bases outside the gene matches: 7. Germline CDR1 MNHEY, CDR2 SVGEGT.